This T cell receptor (beta chain) was identified during a study of molecular identifiers for immune sequencing clone quantification. The CDR3 totals 13 residues. From germline, CDR1 is SEHNR and CDR2 FQNEAQ (reference sequence). For naive CD8 T cells, sorting used the CD8+CD4-CCR7+CD45RA+ phenotype. In the case of this clonotype: A much bigger clone sits one base away, suggesting this may be a read error.

TCRdb independently ran MiXCR on the PCR reads; one entry per CDR3 protein. Of more than 70,000 distinct CDR3 sequences in the sample, approximately 22% were seen once. The sequence was collected from a human donor in good health. Some libraries in this study had Jurkat cell RNA spiked in. The gene calls are TRBV7-9 and TRBJ1-1; D might be TRBD1 (5 bases). Sequencing was performed on naive CD8+ T cells from blood, with Jurkat cell RNA spiked in. This sample's subset: FACS-sorted CD8+CD4-CCR7+CD45RA+ naive T cells. The CDR3 spells CASRSGLDTVAFF. CDR3 coding DNA: TGTGCCAGCAGGTCAGGGTTGGACACTGTAGCTTTCTTT.